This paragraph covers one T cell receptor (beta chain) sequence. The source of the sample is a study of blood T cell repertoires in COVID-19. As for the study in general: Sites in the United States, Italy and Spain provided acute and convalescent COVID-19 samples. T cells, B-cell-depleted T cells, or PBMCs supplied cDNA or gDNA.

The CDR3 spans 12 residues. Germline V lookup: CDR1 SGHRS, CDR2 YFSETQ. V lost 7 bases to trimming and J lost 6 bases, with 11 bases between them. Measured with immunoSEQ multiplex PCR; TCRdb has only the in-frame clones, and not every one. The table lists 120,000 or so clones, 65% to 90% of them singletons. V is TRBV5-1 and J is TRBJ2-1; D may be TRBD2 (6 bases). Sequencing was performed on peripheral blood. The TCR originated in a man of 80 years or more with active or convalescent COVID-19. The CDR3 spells CASGGGSNEQFF. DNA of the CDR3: TGCGCCAGCGGAGGAGGGAGCAATGAGCAGTTCTTC.